This T cell receptor beta chain was identified in a study of T cell changes during pregnancy in multiple sclerosis. TCRdb keeps only in-frame clones here, not all; method: immunoSEQ multiplex PCR. The data hold some 35,000 clones, with over 85% observed a single time. The germline V gene encodes CDR1 GTSNPN and CDR2 SVGIG (reference sequence). The CDR3 covers 14 residues. The V segment lost 0 bases and the J segment 3 bases; nucleotides outside the gene matches: 4. This specimen was CD4+ T cells from peripheral blood mononuclear cells, taken after pregnancy. V and J are TRBV30 and TRBJ2-5, with 7 bases aligning to TRBD2. This receptor was obtained from a female donor in good health, enrolled as a control in a pregnancy study. The CDR3 nucleotides are TGTGCCTGGAGTGTGACCGGGGGGAAAGAGACCCAGTACTTC. Its protein is CAWSVTGGKETQYF.